This T cell receptor (beta chain) was recovered during a study of blood T cells in healthy people across ages. Regarding the study as a whole: It was not possible, with unsorted PBMCs, to conclusively compare naive and antigen-experienced cells. The authors considered diversity estimates from one million T cells to be underestimates.

Combining a sample-barcoded 5' primer with a J-beta primer mix, a second PCR ran for roughly 7 to 11 cycles. TCRdb re-called the 5' RACE reads with MiXCR, one entry per CDR3 protein. The sample includes more than 750,000 distinct CDR3 sequences, about 29% of them seen just once. J gave up 4 bases and V 2 bases, and 8 bases lay outside the gene matches. Looked up from germline, CDR1 is DFQATT and CDR2 is SNEGSKA (reference sequence). The CDR3 extends over 15 amino acids. This clonotype was counted many times. As yet, its antigen is unknown. This sample also belongs to another study, concerning T cells of mothers and their children. That work adds: The authors added sample barcodes and 2-4 random nucleotides using the M1S primer of the second PCR.

The sequenced material came from blood. The origin of this receptor is a woman in her thirties or forties in good health. The chain carries TRBV20-1 and TRBJ2-5; 9 nucleotides match TRBD2. The chain's CDR3 is CSARPLAGEIETQYF. Written as DNA, the CDR3 is TGCAGTGCTAGACCTTTAGCGGGGGAAATAGAGACCCAGTACTTC.